These T cell receptor beta chains were read from a single sample in a study of T cell changes during pregnancy in multiple sclerosis. Some clones are missing from TCRdb's copy, which holds only in-frame ones; the method was immunoSEQ multiplex PCR. Here the sample spans over 55,000 clones, approximately 94% being singletons. This specimen was CD8+ T cells from peripheral blood mononuclear cells, taken in the third trimester of pregnancy. The receptors shown here come from a female donor with multiple sclerosis, enrolled in a pregnancy study. The CDR3 runs from the conserved cysteine through the conserved F or W. The D gene is left open where the match is weak. Size is omitted from some rows. Given values are once, few, many or a class for expanded clones.

>TRBD1|TRBV4-1|NA|TRBJ1-1
CASSTGANTEAFF
TGCGCCAGCAGCACAGGGGCAAACACTGAAGCTTTCTTT
>TRBD1|TRBV30|NA|TRBJ1-2
CAWSSYRGPNYGYTF
TGTGCCTGGAGTTCATACAGGGGTCCTAACTATGGCTACACCTTC
>NA|TRBV4-1|few|TRBJ1-1
CASSPLSGTEAFF
TGCGCCAGCAGCCCCCTGTCGGGCACTGAAGCTTTCTTT
>NA|TRBV5-6|NA|TRBJ1-2
CASTPGTALNYGYTF
TGTGCCAGCACCCCCGGGACTGCCCTTAACTATGGCTACACCTTC
>TRBD1|TRBV7-9|NA|TRBJ1-5
CASSFTGEGQPQHF
TGTGCCAGCAGCTTCACAGGGGAAGGTCAGCCCCAGCATTTT
>TRBD1|TRBV2|NA|TRBJ1-2
CASRGTGLYGYTF
TGTGCCAGCAGAGGGACAGGGCTCTATGGCTACACCTTC
>NA|TRBV30|NA|TRBJ2-3
CAWTLGGGASTDTQYF
TGTGCCTGGACCCTAGGTGGGGGGGCAAGCACAGATACGCAGTATTTT
>TRBD2|TRBV28|NA|TRBJ2-3
CASSPPLAGGVTDTQYF
TGTGCCAGCAGTCCACCCCTAGCGGGAGGTGTCACAGATACGCAGTATTTT
>TRBD2|TRBV5-1|NA|TRBJ2-1
CASSQGLAGGPNNEQFF
TGCGCCAGCAGCCAGGGACTAGCGGGAGGGCCCAACAATGAGCAGTTCTTC
>NA|TRBV4-1|NA|TRBJ2-7
CASSLGTGAYEQYF
TGCGCCAGCAGCCTCGGGACTGGTGCTTACGAGCAGTACTTC
>TRBD2|TRBV19|NA|TRBJ2-1
CASSIRLAGVASNEQFF
TGTGCCAGTAGTATAAGGCTAGCGGGAGTAGCAAGCAATGAGCAGTTCTTC
>TRBD1|TRBV19|NA|TRBJ1-1
CASSILSVQGADEAFF
TGTGCCAGTAGTATCTTATCCGTTCAGGGGGCTGATGAAGCTTTCTTT
>TRBD2|TRBV6-4|once|TRBJ2-1
CASSDSASGTYNEQFF
TGTGCCAGCAGTGACTCGGCTAGCGGTACCTACAATGAGCAGTTCTTC
>NA|TRBV28|NA|TRBJ1-3
CASSLLAGKISGNTIYF
TGTGCCAGCAGTTTATTGGCAGGGAAGATCTCTGGAAACACCATATATTTT
>TRBD2|TRBV5-1|NA|TRBJ2-7
CASSLSLAGVSYEQYF
TGCGCCAGCAGCTTGAGCTTAGCGGGGGTTTCCTACGAGCAGTACTTC
>NA|TRBV5-1|once|TRBJ2-1
CASRRKGDSYNEQFF
TGCGCCAGCAGGCGAAAGGGGGACTCCTACAATGAGCAGTTCTTC
>NA|TRBV5-4|NA|TRBJ1-5
CASSLDSSNQPQHF
TGTGCCAGCAGCCTGGACAGTAGCAATCAGCCCCAGCATTTT
>TRBD1|TRBV7-2|NA|TRBJ1-4
CASSLAWAGGIDEKLFF
TGTGCCAGCAGCTTAGCGTGGGCAGGGGGTATAGATGAAAAACTGTTTTTT
>TRBD1|TRBV4-1|NA|TRBJ2-1
CASSYGQGAENEQFF
TGCGCCAGCAGCTACGGACAGGGGGCAGAGAATGAGCAGTTCTTC
>TRBD1|TRBV6-5|NA|TRBJ2-7
CASSPSGQGVHEQYF
TGTGCCAGCAGCCCCTCGGGACAGGGGGTCCACGAGCAGTACTTC
>NA|TRBV29-1|NA|TRBJ2-2
CSVDSPNTGELFF
TGCAGCGTTGATAGCCCGAACACCGGGGAGCTGTTTTTT
>TRBD1|TRBV4-1|once|TRBJ2-7
CASSADRGTWYEQYF
TGCGCCAGCAGCGCCGACAGGGGAACATGGTACGAGCAGTACTTC
>NA|TRBV25-1|NA|TRBJ1-2
CASSDPMGGFGYTF
TGTGCCAGCAGTGATCCAATGGGGGGGTTCGGCTACACCTTC
>NA|TRBV7-9|NA|TRBJ2-1
CASSLFGGGDNEQFF
TGTGCCAGCAGCCTATTTGGTGGCGGGGACAATGAGCAGTTCTTC
>TRBD2|TRBV27|NA|TRBJ2-1
CASSISAGGGLAGTPNEQFF
TGTGCCAGCAGCATTAGCGCCGGGGGGGGACTAGCGGGAACCCCGAATGAGCAGTTCTTC
>TRBD2|TRBV28|NA|TRBJ2-7
CASSLREGYYEQYF
TGTGCCAGCAGTTTACGGGAGGGATACTACGAGCAGTACTTC
>TRBD1|TRBV6-4|NA|TRBJ1-2
CASSDRTGGNYGYTF
TGTGCCAGCAGTGACCGGACAGGGGGGAACTATGGCTACACCTTC
>NA|TRBV7-9|NA|TRBJ2-1
CASSLTGTLNEQFF
TGTGCCAGCAGCTTAACTGGGACTCTCAATGAGCAGTTCTTC
>NA|TRBV28|NA|TRBJ2-5
CASSLLQETQYF
TGTGCCAGCAGTTTACTCCAAGAGACCCAGTACTTC
>NA|TRBV28|NA|TRBJ2-7
CASRRTGSYEQYF
TGTGCCAGCAGGCGAACAGGGTCCTACGAGCAGTACTTC
>NA|TRBV28|NA|TRBJ1-1
CASSYFSDTVNTEAFF
TGTGCCAGCAGTTACTTCTCGGACACCGTGAACACTGAAGCTTTCTTT
>TRBD1|TRBV5-6|NA|TRBJ1-2
CASSFDRALGYTF
TGTGCCAGCAGCTTCGACAGGGCCTTAGGCTACACCTTC
>NA|TRBV28|NA|TRBJ1-5
CASSEGSSGQPQHF
TGTGCCAGCAGTGAGGGTTCATCGGGTCAGCCCCAGCATTTT
>NA|TRBV5-1|NA|TRBJ2-3
CASSPGVGTDTQYF
TGCGCCAGCAGCCCAGGGGTTGGCACAGATACGCAGTATTTT
>TRBD1|TRBV4-1|NA|TRBJ1-4
CASSQRTGGEKLFF
TGCGCCAGCAGCCAAAGGACAGGGGGTGAAAAACTGTTTTTT
>NA|TRBV28|NA|TRBJ2-3
CASSFLVGTDTQYF
TGTGCCAGCAGTTTTTTAGTTGGCACAGATACGCAGTATTTT
>TRBD1|TRBV4-1|NA|TRBJ1-5
CASSQGGGGSNQPQHF
TGCGCCAGCAGCCAAGGAGGGGGCGGGAGCAATCAGCCCCAGCATTTT
>TRBD2|TRBV6-5|NA|TRBJ2-1
CASSYSSGEAYNEQFF
TGTGCCAGCAGTTATTCTAGCGGGGAAGCCTACAATGAGCAGTTCTTC
>NA|TRBV27|NA|TRBJ2-1
CASSSAGPAYNEQFF
TGTGCCAGCAGTTCGGCAGGGCCGGCCTACAATGAGCAGTTCTTC
>NA|TRBV25-1|NA|TRBJ2-7
CASSLGHPYEQYF
TGTGCCAGCAGTCTCGGACACCCCTACGAGCAGTACTTC
>TRBD1|TRBV5-6|NA|TRBJ2-7
CASSLGQGDYEQYF
TGTGCCAGCAGCTTGGGGCAGGGGGACTACGAGCAGTACTTC
>TRBD2|TRBV5-4|once|TRBJ2-5
CASSLEAGDETQYF
TGTGCCAGCAGCTTGGAAGCGGGAGACGAGACCCAGTACTTC
>NA|TRBV27|NA|TRBJ2-7
CASSLLSQRYEQYF
TGTGCCAGCAGTTTACTTTCCCAGAGGTACGAGCAGTACTTC
>NA|TRBV13|NA|TRBJ2-5
CASSLGSMTQETQYF
TGTGCCAGCAGCTTAGGTTCGATGACTCAAGAGACCCAGTACTTC
>TRBD2|TRBV11-1|once|TRBJ2-1
CASSSAGVVAEQFF
TGTGCCAGCAGCTCGGCGGGAGTGGTAGCTGAGCAGTTCTTC
>NA|TRBV29-1|NA|TRBJ2-1
CSVEDGARPINEQFF
TGCAGCGTTGAAGACGGCGCTAGACCCATCAATGAGCAGTTCTTC
>TRBD2|TRBV27|NA|TRBJ2-2
CASSPGTSGKGAGELFF
TGTGCCAGCAGTCCTGGGACTAGCGGGAAAGGGGCCGGGGAGCTGTTTTTT
>NA|TRBV5-1|NA|TRBJ2-7
CASSLNSGTTYEQYF
TGCGCCAGCAGCTTAAACTCCGGGACAACTTACGAGCAGTACTTC
>NA|TRBV29-1|NA|TRBJ2-2
CSVEEGNGELFF
TGCAGCGTTGAGGAGGGGAACGGGGAGCTGTTTTTT
>TRBD1|TRBV4-3|NA|TRBJ2-1
CASSQAPGQTYNEQFF
TGCGCCAGCAGCCAAGCCCCGGGACAGACCTACAATGAGCAGTTCTTC
>NA|TRBV5-1|NA|TRBJ1-4
CASSLDRIREKLFF
TGCGCCAGCAGCTTGGACAGAATCAGGGAAAAACTGTTTTTT
>TRBD1|TRBV9|NA|TRBJ2-1
CASTPGGRPREQFF
TGTGCCAGCACCCCAGGGGGCCGCCCGCGTGAGCAGTTCTTC
>NA|TRBV4-1|NA|TRBJ2-7
CASSLIGGTYEQYF
TGCGCCAGCAGTCTCATTGGGGGCACCTACGAGCAGTACTTC
>NA|TRBV19|NA|TRBJ2-1
CASSIFTSRSSYNEQFF
TGTGCCAGTAGTATCTTCACATCTAGGAGCTCCTACAATGAGCAGTTCTTC
>TRBD1|TRBV27|NA|TRBJ1-5
CASSLYGTGGGQPQHF
TGTGCCAGCAGTTTATATGGGACAGGGGGCGGACAGCCCCAGCATTTT
>TRBD2|TRBV7-6|NA|TRBJ2-3
CASSLGLVLDTQYF
TGTGCCAGCAGCTTGGGACTAGTCTTAGATACGCAGTATTTT
>TRBD2|TRBV5-4|NA|TRBJ2-3
CASSLSGGSTDTQYF
TGTGCCAGCAGCTTGAGCGGGGGAAGCACAGATACGCAGTATTTT
>TRBD2|TRBV28|NA|TRBJ2-3
CASSFETSGSLTDTQYF
TGTGCCAGCAGTTTTGAGACTAGCGGGAGTCTAACAGATACGCAGTATTTT
>NA|TRBV2|NA|TRBJ2-1
CASSDTGNPNEQFF
TGTGCCAGCAGTGATACGGGGAACCCCAATGAGCAGTTCTTC
>NA|TRBV27|NA|TRBJ2-1
CASLHAGFNEQFF
TGTGCCAGCCTTCATGCAGGGTTTAATGAGCAGTTCTTC